A selection of T cell receptor beta chains follows, all from one sample in a study of cytomegalovirus exposure and HLA in healthy donors. The assay was immunoSEQ multiplex PCR, and TCRdb's table has in-frame clones only and misses some. The data contain over 85,000 clones, roughly 79% of them singletons. The sequenced sample was PBMCs. Source of these receptors: a woman in her 40s in good health and CMV-seronegative. Each CDR3 is given with its conserved first and last residue. D genes are given only for firm matches. Clone size is given for some rows only: seen once, a few or many times, or a class if the clone is expanded.

- TRBJ2-7 TRBV7-2 TRBD1 CASSFSLQGAQEQYF TGTGCCAGCAGCTTCTCACTCCAGGGGGCGCAAGAGCAGTACTTC
- TRBJ2-5 TRBV29-1 - CSVGGVAVPVETQYF TGCAGCGTTGGGGGGGTGGCAGTGCCTGTTGAGACCCAGTACTTC
once TRBJ2-1 TRBV5-6 TRBD2 CASSLGGGALVNEQFF TGTGCCAGCAGCTTGGGCGGGGGGGCCTTAGTCAATGAGCAGTTCTTC
- TRBJ2-7 TRBV7-8 TRBD2 CASSLRSGGAAYEQYF TGTGCCAGCAGCTTACGAAGCGGGGGGGCTGCGTACGAGCAGTACTTC
- TRBJ2-7 TRBV12-5 TRBD2 CASGFSLAGGAPTYEQYF TGTGCTAGTGGTTTCAGTCTAGCGGGGGGCGCACCTACCTACGAGCAGTACTTC
- TRBJ2-1 TRBV19 - CASSIDRGLWFF TGTGCCAGTAGTATAGACAGAGGATTGTGGTTCTTC
- TRBJ2-7 TRBV7-6 TRBD2 CASSLEPSGVGEQYF TGTGCCAGCAGCTTAGAACCTAGCGGGGTGGGGGAGCAGTACTTC
few TRBJ2-7 TRBV7-9 - CASSFVRDGGEQYF TGTGCCAGCAGCTTTGTCAGGGACGGGGGCGAGCAGTACTTC
- TRBJ2-7 TRBV4-1 - CASAPTPGEFYEQYF TGCGCCAGCGCCCCAACCCCGGGGGAGTTTTACGAGCAGTACTTC
- TRBJ2-5 TRBV4-3 TRBD2 CASSQGVSSGGAGETQYF TGCGCCAGCAGCCAGGGCGTCTCTAGCGGGGGGGCCGGGGAGACCCAGTACTTC
few TRBJ1-1 TRBV5-1 - CASSLGRGRTGANTEAFF TGCGCCAGCAGCTTGGGCAGGGGTAGAACAGGCGCAAACACTGAAGCTTTCTTT
few TRBJ1-6 TRBV5-1 - CASSQTGGNSPLHF TGCGCCAGCAGCCAGACAGGAGGTAATTCACCCCTCCACTTT
- TRBJ1-2 TRBV7-9 - CASSRDTLSNYGYTF TGTGCCAGCAGCAGGGACACCCTGTCTAACTATGGCTACACCTTC
- TRBJ2-3 TRBV4-2 TRBD2 CASSQGLAGDTDTQYF TGTGCCAGCAGCCAAGGACTAGCGGGGGATACAGATACGCAGTATTTT
- TRBJ2-3 TRBV2 - CASSERQASTDTQYF TGTGCCAGCAGTGAACGGCAGGCGAGCACAGATACGCAGTATTTT
- TRBJ1-2 TRBV6-5 - CASSYRQGYGYTF TGTGCCAGCAGTTACAGGCAGGGATATGGCTACACCTTC
- TRBJ2-5 TRBV7-2 TRBD1 CASSPRTGQETQYF TGTGCCAGCAGCCCCCGGACAGGGCAAGAGACCCAGTACTTC
- TRBJ1-2 TRBV5-1 TRBD1 CASREWDRGSGYTF TGCGCCAGCAGAGAGTGGGACAGGGGGTCTGGCTACACCTTC
- TRBJ2-3 TRBV19 TRBD2 CASESGGSSTDTQYF TGTGCCAGCGAGAGCGGGGGCTCTAGCACAGATACGCAGTATTTT
- TRBJ2-1 TRBV4-2 TRBD2 CASSQDPRTSASYNEQFF TGTGCCAGCAGCCAAGATCCGCGAACTAGCGCCTCCTACAATGAGCAGTTCTTC
- TRBJ2-7 TRBV7-2 - CASSLRVSEQYF TGTGCCAGCAGCTTACGAGTCTCCGAGCAGTACTTC
- TRBJ1-2 TRBV2 - CASSEYSLGYTF TGTGCCAGCAGTGAATACTCCTTGGGCTACACCTTC
- TRBJ2-7 TRBV27 - CASKRYEQYF TGTGCCAGCAAGCGATACGAGCAGTACTTC
- TRBJ2-3 TRBV7-9 - CASSFGLGADGGNQPQYF TGTGCCAGCAGCTTTGGTCTGGGGGCTGATGGGGGCAATCAGCCCCAGTATTTT
- TRBJ2-5 TRBV7-8 TRBD2 CASSPEAGGQETQYF TGTGCCAGCAGCCCGGAGGCGGGGGGGCAAGAGACCCAGTACTTC
- TRBJ1-5 TRBV28 - CASIADFNQPQHF TGTGCCAGCATCGCGGATTTTAATCAGCCCCAGCATTTT
few TRBJ1-4 TRBV6-5 - CASSYFGGGGEKLFF TGTGCCAGCAGTTACTTCGGGGGAGGGGGAGAAAAACTGTTTTTT
- TRBJ2-7 TRBV6-5 TRBD1 CASSFRGTGMSEQYF TGTGCCAGCAGCTTTCGCGGGACAGGGATGAGCGAGCAGTACTTC
- TRBJ1-3 TRBV7-2 - CASSQGGGQNTIYF TGTGCCAGCAGCCAGGGTGGGGGACAAAACACCATATATTTT
- TRBJ1-1 TRBV9 - CASSVDPTGTEAFF TGTGCCAGCAGCGTAGACCCCACAGGGACCGAAGCTTTCTTT
- TRBJ2-5 TRBV2 - CASSVGGMETQYF TGTGCCAGCAGTGTCGGAGGCATGGAGACCCAGTACTTC
- TRBJ1-6 TRBV7-8 - CASSLRRGGHGSYNSPLHF TGTGCCAGCAGCCTCCGAAGGGGGGGGCACGGCTCCTATAATTCACCCCTCCACTTT
- TRBJ2-7 TRBV4-1 TRBD1 CASSQGTGIPYEQYF TGCGCCAGCAGCCAAGGGACAGGGATCCCCTACGAGCAGTACTTC
- TRBJ1-1 TRBV30 - CAWSVLGGGRGAFF TGTGCCTGGAGTGTACTAGGCGGGGGACGTGGGGCTTTCTTT
- TRBJ1-1 TRBV7-8 - CASSLGGAMNTEAFF TGTGCCAGCAGCTTAGGTGGAGCGATGAACACTGAAGCTTTCTTT
once TRBJ1-2 TRBV12-5 TRBD1 CASGLRDSYGYTF TGTGCTAGTGGTTTGAGGGACAGCTATGGCTACACCTTC
- TRBJ1-1 TRBV9 - CASSVDPGGCGAFF TGTGCCAGCAGCGTAGACCCTGGGGGGTGTGGAGCTTTCTTT
- TRBJ2-3 TRBV27 - CASSLNGNTQYF TGTGCCAGCAGTTTAAACGGTAATACGCAGTATTTT
- TRBJ1-1 TRBV7-2 TRBD1 CASSSRTGGVKNTEAFF TGTGCCAGCAGCTCGAGGACAGGGGGCGTAAAGAACACTGAAGCTTTCTTT
- TRBJ1-1 TRBV28 TRBD1 CASSLGTGVGSTEAFF TGTGCCAGCAGTTTAGGGACAGGGGTTGGGAGCACTGAAGCTTTCTTT
- TRBJ1-4 TRBV2 - CASSEGRGNEKLFF TGTGCCAGCAGTGAAGGCAGGGGCAATGAAAAACTGTTTTTT
- TRBJ2-7 TRBV25-1 - CASSDSNRPPYYEQYF TGTGCCAGCAGTGATTCAAACAGGCCCCCCTACTACGAGCAGTACTTC
- TRBJ1-6 TRBV13 - CASSSGPSAGNSPLHF TGTGCCAGCAGCTCAGGGCCGTCTGCCGGGAATTCACCCCTCCACTTT